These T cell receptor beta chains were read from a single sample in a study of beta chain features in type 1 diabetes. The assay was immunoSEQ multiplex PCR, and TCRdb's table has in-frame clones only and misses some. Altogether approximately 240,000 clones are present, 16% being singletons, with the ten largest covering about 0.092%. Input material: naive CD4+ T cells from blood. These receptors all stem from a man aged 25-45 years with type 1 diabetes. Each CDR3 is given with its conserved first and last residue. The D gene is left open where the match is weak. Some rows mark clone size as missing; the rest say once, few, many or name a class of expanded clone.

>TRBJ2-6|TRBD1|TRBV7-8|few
CASSMGQGPGANVLTF
TGTGCCAGCAGCATGGGACAGGGGCCTGGGGCCAACGTCCTGACTTTC
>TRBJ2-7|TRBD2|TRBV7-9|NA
CASSSSGRAPYEQYF
TGTGCCAGCAGCTCCAGCGGGAGGGCCCCCTACGAGCAGTACTTC
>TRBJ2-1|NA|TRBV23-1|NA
CASSQSRAYNEQFF
TGCGCCAGCAGTCAATCGAGGGCTTACAATGAGCAGTTCTTC
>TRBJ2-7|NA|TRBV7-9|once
CASSLAVGEQYF
TGTGCCAGCAGCTTAGCGGTGGGGGAGCAGTACTTC
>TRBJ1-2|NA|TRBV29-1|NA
CSVEGNYGYTF
TGCAGCGTTGAAGGGAACTATGGCTACACCTTC
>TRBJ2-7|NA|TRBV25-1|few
CASSDGGASYEQYF
TGTGCCAGCAGTGACGGGGGCGCCTCCTACGAGCAGTACTTC
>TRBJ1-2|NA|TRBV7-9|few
CASSRDGNYGYTF
TGTGCCAGCAGCAGGGACGGAAACTATGGCTACACCTTC
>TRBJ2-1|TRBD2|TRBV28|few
CASSTPSGVYNEQFF
TGTGCCAGCAGCACCCCTAGCGGGGTCTACAATGAGCAGTTCTTC
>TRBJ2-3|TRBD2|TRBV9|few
CASSVASGRALDTQYF
TGTGCCAGCAGCGTAGCTAGCGGGAGGGCCTTAGATACGCAGTATTTT
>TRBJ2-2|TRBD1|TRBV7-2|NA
CASSPRTGSPGELFF
TGTGCCAGCAGCCCACGGACAGGGAGTCCCGGGGAGCTGTTTTTT
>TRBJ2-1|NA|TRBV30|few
CAWVSGSSYNEQFF
TGTGCCTGGGTGTCAGGGAGCTCCTACAATGAGCAGTTCTTC
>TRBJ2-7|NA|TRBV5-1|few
CASSTGQNTYEQYF
TGCGCCAGCAGCACGGGACAAAATACCTACGAGCAGTACTTC
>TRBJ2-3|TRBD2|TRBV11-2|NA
CASSLLTTSPSTDTQYF
TGTGCCAGCAGCTTATTGACGACTAGCCCCAGCACAGATACGCAGTATTTT
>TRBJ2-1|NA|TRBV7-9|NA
CASSLAVAEFYNEQFF
TGTGCCAGCAGCTTAGCGGTAGCGGAGTTTTACAATGAGCAGTTCTTC
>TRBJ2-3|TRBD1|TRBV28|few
CASRGQGSADTQYF
TGTGCCAGCAGAGGACAGGGGAGCGCAGATACGCAGTATTTT
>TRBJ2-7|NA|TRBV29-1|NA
CSVVRAGLYEQYF
TGCAGCGTTGTAAGGGCAGGCCTATACGAGCAGTACTTC
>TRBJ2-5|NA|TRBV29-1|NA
CSAGPRPLYQETQYF
TGCAGCGCGGGGCCCCGACCCTTGTACCAAGAGACCCAGTACTTC
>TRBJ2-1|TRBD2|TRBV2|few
CASSERTSGKQFF
TGTGCCAGCAGTGAAAGAACTAGCGGCAAGCAGTTCTTC
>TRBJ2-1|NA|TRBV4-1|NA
CASSHDRFYNEQFF
TGCGCCAGCAGCCATGACAGATTCTACAATGAGCAGTTCTTC
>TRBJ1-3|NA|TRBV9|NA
CASSVAGSGNTIYF
TGTGCCAGCAGCGTAGCAGGGTCTGGAAACACCATATATTTT
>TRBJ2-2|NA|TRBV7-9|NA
CASSPTRGKRNTGELFF
TGTGCCAGCAGCCCGACGCGTGGGAAGAGGAACACCGGGGAGCTGTTTTTT
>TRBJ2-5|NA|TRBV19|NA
CASDQGETQYF
TGTGCCAGCGACCAGGGGGAGACCCAGTACTTC
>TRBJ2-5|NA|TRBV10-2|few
CASSENGETQYF
TGCGCCAGCAGTGAGAATGGAGAGACCCAGTACTTC
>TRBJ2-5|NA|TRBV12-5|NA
CASGLSTGDQETQYF
TGTGCTAGTGGTTTGTCGACAGGAGATCAAGAGACCCAGTACTTC
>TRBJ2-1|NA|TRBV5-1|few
CASSLAPYNEQFF
TGCGCCAGCAGCTTGGCCCCGTACAATGAGCAGTTCTTC
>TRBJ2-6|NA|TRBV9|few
CASSVDYVAGANVLTF
TGTGCCAGCAGCGTAGATTATGTGGCTGGGGCCAACGTCCTGACTTTC
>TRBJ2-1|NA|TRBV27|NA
CASRLIMTSKADNEQFF
TGTGCCAGCAGATTGATAATGACTTCTAAAGCGGACAATGAGCAGTTCTTC
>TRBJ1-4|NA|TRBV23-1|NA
CASSQEEEVGKLFF
TGCGCCAGCAGTCAAGAGGAGGAGGTAGGGAAGCTGTTTTTT
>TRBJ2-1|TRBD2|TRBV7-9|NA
CASSIGLAGAYNEQFF
TGTGCCAGCAGTATAGGACTAGCGGGAGCCTACAATGAGCAGTTCTTC
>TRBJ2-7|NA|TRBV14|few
CASSKRDSSYEQYF
TGTGCCAGCAGCAAGCGGGACAGCTCCTACGAGCAGTACTTC
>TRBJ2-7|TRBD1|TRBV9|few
CASSIGQGIDYEQYF
TGTGCCAGCAGCATCGGACAGGGTATTGACTACGAGCAGTACTTC
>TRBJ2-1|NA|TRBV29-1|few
CSVAGKGRSYNEQFF
TGCAGCGTGGCCGGTAAGGGGAGGTCCTACAATGAGCAGTTCTTC
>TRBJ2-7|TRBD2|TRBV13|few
CASSLGRRSGAYEQYF
TGTGCCAGCAGCTTAGGCCGAAGAAGCGGGGCCTACGAGCAGTACTTC
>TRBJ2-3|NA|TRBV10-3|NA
CAISDLVRGSTDTQYF
TGTGCCATCAGTGACCTTGTTCGGGGTTCCACAGATACGCAGTATTTT
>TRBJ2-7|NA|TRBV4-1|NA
CASSQGQPRGEQYF
TGCGCCAGCAGCCAGGGCCAACCCCGGGGCGAGCAGTACTTC
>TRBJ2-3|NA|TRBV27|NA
CASSFITDTQYF
TGTGCCAGCAGTTTTATAACAGATACGCAGTATTTT
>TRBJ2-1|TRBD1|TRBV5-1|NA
CASSLGQVDNEQFF
TGCGCCAGCAGCCTCGGACAGGTCGACAATGAGCAGTTCTTC
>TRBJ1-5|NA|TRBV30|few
CAWSRAGNQPQHF
TGTGCCTGGTCCAGGGCAGGCAATCAGCCCCAGCATTTT
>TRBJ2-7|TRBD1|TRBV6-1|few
CASSPQTGNEQYF
TGTGCCAGCAGTCCCCAGACAGGGAACGAGCAGTACTTC
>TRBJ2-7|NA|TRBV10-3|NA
CAISETNAGRSYEQYF
TGTGCCATCAGTGAGACCAATGCAGGGCGCTCCTACGAGCAGTACTTC
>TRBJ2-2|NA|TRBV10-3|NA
CAISVENRELFF
TGTGCCATCAGTGTCGAAAACCGGGAGCTGTTTTTT
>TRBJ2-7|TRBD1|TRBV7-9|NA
CASSLARDRTYEQYF
TGTGCCAGCAGCTTAGCCCGGGACAGGACCTACGAGCAGTACTTC
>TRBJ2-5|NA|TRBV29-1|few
CSADQGLDRQTQYF
TGCAGCGCCGACCAAGGGCTCGACCGACAGACCCAGTACTTC
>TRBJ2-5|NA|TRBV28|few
CASSPDPRETQYF
TGTGCCAGCAGTCCTGACCCCCGTGAGACCCAGTACTTC
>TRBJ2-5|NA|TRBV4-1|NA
CASSQQGGGKETQYF
TGCGCCAGCAGCCAACAGGGTGGGGGAAAAGAGACCCAGTACTTC
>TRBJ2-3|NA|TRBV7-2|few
CASSFDRGTDTQYF
TGTGCCAGCAGCTTCGACAGAGGCACAGATACGCAGTATTTT
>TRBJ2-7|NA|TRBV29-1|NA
CSVGGLEVEQYF
TGCAGCGTTGGGGGGTTGGAAGTCGAGCAGTACTTC
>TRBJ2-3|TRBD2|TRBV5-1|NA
CASSLTSGSTDTQYF
TGCGCCAGCAGCTTGACTAGCGGCAGCACAGATACGCAGTATTTT
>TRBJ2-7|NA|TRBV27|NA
CASQGGGYEQYF
TGTGCCAGCCAAGGGGGAGGGTACGAGCAGTACTTC
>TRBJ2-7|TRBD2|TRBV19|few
CASSRDYSSYEQYF
TGTGCCAGTAGTAGGGACTACTCCTCCTACGAGCAGTACTTC